This T cell receptor beta chain was sequenced in a study of blood T cell repertoires in COVID-19. Study overall: Samples came from the United States, Italy and Spain, spanning acute and convalescent COVID-19. Nucleic acid was either cDNA or gDNA, and it came from T cells, B-cell-depleted T cells, or PBMCs.

The data were produced by immunoSEQ multiplex PCR, yet TCRdb's version contains in-frame clones alone and is incomplete. The sample has roughly 250,000 clones, approximately 86% seen once; the top ten hold around 6.4%. CDR3 length: 15 residues. V was cut by 4 bases and J by 0 bases, with 8 bases left in between. Looked up from germline, CDR1 is SGHRS and CDR2 is YFSETQ. This TCR derives from a woman in her sixties or seventies with active or convalescent COVID-19. The sample consisted of peripheral blood. The chain links TRBV5-1 to TRBJ2-6; no reliable D call. In DNA form, the CDR3 reads TGCGCCAGCAGCGGATGGAGCTCTGGGGCCAACGTCCTGACTTTC. Translation gives CASSGWSSGANVLTF.